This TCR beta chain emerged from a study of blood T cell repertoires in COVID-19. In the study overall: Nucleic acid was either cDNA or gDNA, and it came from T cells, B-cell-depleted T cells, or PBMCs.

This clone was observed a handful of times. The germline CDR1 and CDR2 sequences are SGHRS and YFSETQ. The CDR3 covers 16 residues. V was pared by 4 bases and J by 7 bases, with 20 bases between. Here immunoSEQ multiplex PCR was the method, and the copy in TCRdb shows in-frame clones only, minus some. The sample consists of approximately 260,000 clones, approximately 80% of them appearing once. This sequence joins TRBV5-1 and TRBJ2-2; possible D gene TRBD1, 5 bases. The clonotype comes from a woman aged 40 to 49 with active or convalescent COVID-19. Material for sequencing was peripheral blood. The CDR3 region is CASSLQDGPFGGELFF. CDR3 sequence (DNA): TGCGCCAGCAGCCTACAGGACGGACCTTTTGGCGGGGAGCTGTTTTTT.